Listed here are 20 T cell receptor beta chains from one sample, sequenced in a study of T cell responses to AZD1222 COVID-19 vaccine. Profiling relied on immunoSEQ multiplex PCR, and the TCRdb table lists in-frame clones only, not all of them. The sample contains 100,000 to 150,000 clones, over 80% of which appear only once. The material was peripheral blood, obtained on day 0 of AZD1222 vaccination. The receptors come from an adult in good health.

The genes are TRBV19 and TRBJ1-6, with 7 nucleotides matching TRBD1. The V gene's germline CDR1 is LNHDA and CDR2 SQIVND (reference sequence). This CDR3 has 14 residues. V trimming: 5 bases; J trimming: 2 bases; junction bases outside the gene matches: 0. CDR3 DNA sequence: TGTGCCAGTAGTGGGACAGCCTATAATTCACCCCTCCACTTT. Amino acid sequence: CASSGTAYNSPLHF. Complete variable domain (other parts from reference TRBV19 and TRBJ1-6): DGGITQSPKYLFRKEGQNVTLSCEQNLNHDAMYWYRQDPGQGLRLIYYSQIVNDFQKGDIAEGYSVSREKKESFPLTVTSAQKNPTAFYLCASSGTAYNSPLHFGNGTRLTVT.

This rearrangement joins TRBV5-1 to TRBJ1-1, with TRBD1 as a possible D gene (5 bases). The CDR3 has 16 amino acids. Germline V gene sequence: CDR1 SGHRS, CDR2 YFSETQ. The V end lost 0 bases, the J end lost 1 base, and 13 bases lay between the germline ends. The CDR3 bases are TGCGCCAGCAGCTTGGGGCTTGGGCAGGGGAACACTGAAGCTTTCTTT. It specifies CASSLGLGQGNTEAFF.

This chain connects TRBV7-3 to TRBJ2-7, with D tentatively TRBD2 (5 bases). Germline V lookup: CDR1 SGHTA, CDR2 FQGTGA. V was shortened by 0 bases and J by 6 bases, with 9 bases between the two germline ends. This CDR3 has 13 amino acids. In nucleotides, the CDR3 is TGTGCCAGCAGCTTAACTGCTAGCACCGAGCAGTACTTC. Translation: CASSLTASTEQYF.

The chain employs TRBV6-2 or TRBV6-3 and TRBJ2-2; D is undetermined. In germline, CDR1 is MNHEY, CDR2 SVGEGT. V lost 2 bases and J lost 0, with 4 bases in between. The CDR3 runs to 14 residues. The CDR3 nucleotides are TGTGCCAGCAGTTACCCCCCGAACACCGGGGAGCTGTTTTTT. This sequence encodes CASSYPPNTGELFF.

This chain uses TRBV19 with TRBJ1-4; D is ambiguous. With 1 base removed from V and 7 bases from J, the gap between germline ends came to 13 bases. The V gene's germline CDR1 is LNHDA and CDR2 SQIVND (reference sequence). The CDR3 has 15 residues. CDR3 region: CASSIVAGVGEKLFF. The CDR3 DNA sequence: TGTGCCAGTAGTATAGTGGCCGGGGTTGGTGAAAAACTGTTTTTT.

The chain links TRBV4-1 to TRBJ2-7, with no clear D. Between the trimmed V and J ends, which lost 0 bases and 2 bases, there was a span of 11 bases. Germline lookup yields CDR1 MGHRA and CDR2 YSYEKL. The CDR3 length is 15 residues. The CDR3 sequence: CASSQDFPGPYEQYF. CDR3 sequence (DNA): TGCGCCAGCAGCCAAGATTTTCCGGGTCCCTACGAGCAGTACTTC.

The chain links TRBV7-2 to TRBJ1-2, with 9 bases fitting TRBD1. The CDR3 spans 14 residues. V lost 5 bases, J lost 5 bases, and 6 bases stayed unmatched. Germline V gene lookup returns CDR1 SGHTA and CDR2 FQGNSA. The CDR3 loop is CASSGTGWGYGYTF. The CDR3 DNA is TGTGCCAGCAGCGGGACAGGGTGGGGTTATGGCTACACCTTC.

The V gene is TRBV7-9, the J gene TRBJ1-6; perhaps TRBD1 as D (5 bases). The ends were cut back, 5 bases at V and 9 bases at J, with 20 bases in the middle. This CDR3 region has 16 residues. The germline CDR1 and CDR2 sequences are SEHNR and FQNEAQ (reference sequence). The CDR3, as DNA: TGTGCCAGCAGCCCCCGGGGGGGAAATTTAGGTTCACCCCTCCACTTT. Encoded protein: CASSPRGGNLGSPLHF.

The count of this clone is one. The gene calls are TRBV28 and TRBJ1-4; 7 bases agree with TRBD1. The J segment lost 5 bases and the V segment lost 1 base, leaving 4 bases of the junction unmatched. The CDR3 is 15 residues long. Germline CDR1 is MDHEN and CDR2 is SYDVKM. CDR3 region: CASSLLDRANEKLFF. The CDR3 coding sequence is TGTGCCAGCAGTTTATTAGACAGGGCCAATGAAAAACTGTTTTTT.

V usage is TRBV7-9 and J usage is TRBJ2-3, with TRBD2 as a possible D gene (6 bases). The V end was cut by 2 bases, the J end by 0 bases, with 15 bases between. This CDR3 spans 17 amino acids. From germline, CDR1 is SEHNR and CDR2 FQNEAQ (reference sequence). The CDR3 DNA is TGTGCCAGCAGCTTACCCCCCGCGGGGCCAAGCACAGATACGCAGTATTTT. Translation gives CASSLPPAGPSTDTQYF.

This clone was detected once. CDR3 nucleotide sequence: TGTGCCAGCAGGAAGGACAGGCTGGGGCCCCAGCATTTT. Translating it yields CASRKDRLGPQHF. This chain joins TRBV6-6 and TRBJ1-5; 7 bases are shared with TRBD1. V was pared by 6 bases and J by 9 bases, with 8 bases of the junction left unmatched. CDR3 length: 13 amino acids. Germline V lookup: CDR1 MNHNY, CDR2 SVGAGI (reference sequence).

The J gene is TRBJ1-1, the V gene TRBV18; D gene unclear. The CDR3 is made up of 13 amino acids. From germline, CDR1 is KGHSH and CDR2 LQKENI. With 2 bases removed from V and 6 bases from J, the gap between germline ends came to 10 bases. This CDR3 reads CASSPRLKAEAFF. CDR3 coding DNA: TGTGCCAGCTCACCAAGGTTAAAAGCTGAAGCTTTCTTT.

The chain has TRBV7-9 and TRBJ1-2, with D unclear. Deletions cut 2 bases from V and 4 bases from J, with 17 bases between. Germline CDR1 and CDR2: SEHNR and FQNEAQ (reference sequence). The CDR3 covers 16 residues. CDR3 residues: CASSLRVAGRLYGYTF. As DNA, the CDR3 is TGTGCCAGCAGCTTACGGGTTGCCGGACGCCTCTATGGCTACACCTTC.

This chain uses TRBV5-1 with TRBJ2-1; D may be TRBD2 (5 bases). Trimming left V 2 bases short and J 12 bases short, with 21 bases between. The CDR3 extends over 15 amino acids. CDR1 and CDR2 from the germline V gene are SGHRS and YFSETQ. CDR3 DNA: TGCGCCAGCAGCTTCGCCAGGTCGTACAATGAGGGGCAGTTCTTC. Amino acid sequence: CASSFARSYNEGQFF.

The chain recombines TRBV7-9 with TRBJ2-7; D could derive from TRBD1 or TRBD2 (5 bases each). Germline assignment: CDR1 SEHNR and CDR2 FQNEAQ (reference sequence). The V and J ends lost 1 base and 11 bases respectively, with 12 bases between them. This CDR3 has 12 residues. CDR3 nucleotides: TGTGCCAGCAGCTTAGTAAACGGGGCTAAGTACTTC. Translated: CASSLVNGAKYF. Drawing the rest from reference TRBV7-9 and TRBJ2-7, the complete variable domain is DTGVSQNPRHKITKRGQNVTFRCDPISEHNRLYWYRQTLGQGPEFLTYFQNEAQLEKSRLLSDRFSAERPKGSFSTLEIQRTEQGDSAMYLCASSLVNGAKYFGPGTRLTVT.

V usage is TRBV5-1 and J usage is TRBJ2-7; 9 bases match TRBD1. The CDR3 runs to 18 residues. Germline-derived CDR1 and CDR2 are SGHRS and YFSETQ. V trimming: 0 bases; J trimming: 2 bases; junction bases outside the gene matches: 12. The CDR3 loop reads CASSLAILQGAYPYEQYF. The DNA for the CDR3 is TGCGCCAGCAGCTTGGCCATTCTACAGGGGGCTTATCCCTACGAGCAGTACTTC.

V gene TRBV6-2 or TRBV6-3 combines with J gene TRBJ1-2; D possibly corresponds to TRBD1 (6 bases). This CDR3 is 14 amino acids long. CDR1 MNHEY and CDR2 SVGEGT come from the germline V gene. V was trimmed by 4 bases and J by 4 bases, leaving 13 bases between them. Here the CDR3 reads CASSSRQDSYGYTF. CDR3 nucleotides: TGTGCCAGCAGTTCTAGACAGGATTCCTATGGCTACACCTTC.

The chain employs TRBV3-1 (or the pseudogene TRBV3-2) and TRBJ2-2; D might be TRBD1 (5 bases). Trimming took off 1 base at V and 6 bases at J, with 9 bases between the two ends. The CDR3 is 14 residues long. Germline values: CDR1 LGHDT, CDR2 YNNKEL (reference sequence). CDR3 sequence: CASSQGRAAGELFF. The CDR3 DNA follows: TGTGCCAGCAGCCAAGGCAGGGCGGCCGGGGAGCTGTTTTTT.

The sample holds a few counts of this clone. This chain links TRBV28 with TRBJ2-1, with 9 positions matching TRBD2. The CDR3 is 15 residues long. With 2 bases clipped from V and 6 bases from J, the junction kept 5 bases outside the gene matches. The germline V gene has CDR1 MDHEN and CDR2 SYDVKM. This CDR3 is CASSLAGGLLNEQFF. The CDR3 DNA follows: TGTGCCAGCAGTTTAGCGGGAGGGCTTCTCAATGAGCAGTTCTTC.

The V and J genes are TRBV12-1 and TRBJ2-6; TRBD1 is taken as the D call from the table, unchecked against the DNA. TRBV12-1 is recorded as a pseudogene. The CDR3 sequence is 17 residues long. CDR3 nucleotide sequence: TGTGCCAGCAGCTTTGGGGGCACAGGGTCCGGGGCCAACGTCCTGACTTTC. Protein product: CASSFGGTGSGANVLTF.